The next 23 T cell receptor beta chains were all read from a single sample in a study of regulatory dendritic cells for organ transplantation. Sequencing was performed with immunoSEQ multiplex PCR; in TCRdb, only in-frame clones are kept and a portion is missing. The data contain fewer than 40,000 clones, around 90% of them singletons. The specimen was naive CD8+ T cells from blood. Subset of the sample: CD45RA+ naive T cells. Every receptor here comes from a human donor in good health.

The genes are TRBV28 and TRBJ2-6; no clear D gene. The germline gives CDR1 MDHEN, CDR2 SYDVKM. V was trimmed by 1 base and J by 4 bases, leaving 8 bases between them. The length of the CDR3 is 15 residues. The CDR3 spells CASSLFGSGANVLTF. DNA for the CDR3: TGTGCCAGCAGTTTATTCGGGTCCGGGGCCAACGTCCTGACTTTC.

This chain links TRBV5-4 with TRBJ2-5, with D unresolved. There are 14 residues in the CDR3. The germline V gene encodes CDR1 SGHNT and CDR2 YYREEE (reference sequence). The V gene lost 6 bases and the J gene lost 1 base, with 13 bases spanning the gap. As DNA, the CDR3 is TGTGCCAGCACTTCCCCCGGGTCCCAAGAGACCCAGTACTTC. Its protein is CASTSPGSQETQYF.

J is TRBJ1-1 and V is TRBV29-1, with unresolved D. This CDR3 region has 16 residues. The germline CDR1 and CDR2 sequences are SQVTM and ANQGSEA. V was cut by 0 bases and J by 1 base, with 15 bases left in between. CDR3 loop: CSVEDVVKRGNTEAFF. In DNA, the CDR3 is TGCAGCGTTGAAGATGTGGTGAAGAGAGGGAACACTGAAGCTTTCTTT. The full variable domain, completed using reference TRBV29-1 and TRBJ1-1, is SAVISQKPSRDICQRGTSLTIQCQVDSQVTMMFWYRQQPGQSLTLIATANQGSEATYESGFVIDKFPISRPNLTFSTLTVSNMSPEDSSIYLCSVEDVVKRGNTEAFFGQGTRLTVV.

V and J are TRBV28 and TRBJ2-6, with D uncertain. This CDR3 has 14 amino acids. In germline, CDR1 is MDHEN, CDR2 SYDVKM. Trimming took off 7 bases at V and 3 bases at J, with 10 bases between the two ends. The CDR3 sequence: CASTSLIGANVLTF. CDR3 bases: TGTGCCAGCACCTCCCTCATTGGGGCCAACGTCCTGACTTTC.

This chain joins TRBV7-2 and TRBJ2-2, with 9 bases fitting TRBD2. The CDR3 is made up of 16 amino acids. Germline CDR1 is SGHTA and CDR2 is FQGNSA. With V trimmed by 5 bases and J by 3 bases, 7 bases remained unmatched. CDR3 in amino acids: CASSPTSGSYTGELFF. The DNA of the CDR3 is TGTGCCAGCAGCCCCACTAGCGGGTCGTACACCGGGGAGCTGTTTTTT.

This clone was picked up one time. This chain joins TRBV5-4 and TRBJ1-2, with 7 bases lining up with TRBD1. CDR3 length equals 14 residues. Germline lookup yields CDR1 SGHNT and CDR2 YYREEE (reference sequence). The ends lost 4 bases at V and 6 bases at J; junction bases unmatched: 9. DNA of the CDR3: TGTGCCAGCAGCGAGTACAGGGGCCACGATGGCTACACCTTC. The encoded protein is CASSEYRGHDGYTF.

The chain has TRBV15 and TRBJ1-1; D might be TRBD1 (5 bases). Trimming cost V 5 bases and J 6 bases, with 25 bases left between them. The germline CDR1 and CDR2 sequences are LNHNV and YYDKDF (reference sequence). This CDR3 region has 17 residues. The CDR3 protein is CATSAHLSGRDDPEAFF. CDR3 DNA: TGTGCCACCAGCGCGCATTTGTCGGGCCGGGACGACCCTGAAGCTTTCTTT.

The genes are TRBV28 and TRBJ1-4; the D is unclear. Trimming stripped 3 bases from V and 8 bases from J, with 10 bases between. From germline, CDR1 is MDHEN and CDR2 SYDVKM. This CDR3 spans 13 amino acids. CDR3 DNA sequence: TGTGCCAGCAGTTTCGCCAGACCCGAAAAACTGTTTTTT. Translated, it gives CASSFARPEKLFF.

This clone has just one count. V and J are TRBV10-1 and TRBJ2-7, with TRBD1 matching over 7 bases. J gave up 3 bases and V 2 bases, and 13 bases lay outside the gene matches. CDR1 and CDR2 (germline): WNHNN, SYGVQD (reference sequence). The CDR3 spans 17 residues. DNA for the CDR3: TGCGCCAGCAGTGAGCAAATTTACAGGGGACAAAACTACGAGCAGTACTTC. Its protein product is CASSEQIYRGQNYEQYF.

CDR3: CASSREYEGRTTEAFF. The CDR3 DNA reads TGCGCCAGCAGCCGAGAGTATGAGGGGAGAACCACTGAAGCTTTCTTT. This chain links TRBV4-3 with TRBJ1-1; D possibly corresponds to TRBD1 (5 bases). Germline values: CDR1 LGHNA, CDR2 YSLEER. Trimming shortened V by 4 bases and J by 4 bases, and 19 bases separated the two germline ends. This CDR3 contains 16 residues.

This chain links TRBV9 with TRBJ2-7; 8 bases line up with TRBD1. The CDR3 extends over 15 amino acids. In germline, CDR1 is SGDLS, CDR2 YYNGEE. Germline trimming cut 3 bases from V and 6 bases from J; bases unmatched to any gene: 11. The CDR3 DNA follows: TGTGCCAGCAGCGGGGGAGACAGGGGTTGGGGCGAGCAGTACTTC. Translation: CASSGGDRGWGEQYF.

This rearrangement joins TRBV4-1 to TRBJ1-3, with D maybe TRBD1 (5 bases). Germline CDR1 MGHRA, CDR2 YSYEKL. The CDR3 is 18 amino acids. The V and J ends lost 3 bases and 0 bases respectively, with 18 bases between them. The CDR3 bases are TGCGCCAGCAGCCAGGGTTTTGTGACAGACGGCTCTGGAAACACCATATATTTT. Translating gives CASSQGFVTDGSGNTIYF.

J is TRBJ2-2 and V is TRBV27; TRBD1 is a possible D gene (6 bases). Trimming stripped 3 bases from V and 6 bases from J, with 8 bases between. CDR1 and CDR2 (germline): MNHEY, SMNVEV (reference sequence). CDR3 size: 13 residues. The CDR3 DNA is TGTGCCAGCAGTTTCTACAGGGCCGGGGAGCTGTTTTTT. It is translated as CASSFYRAGELFF.

CDR3 DNA: TGTGCCAGCAGGCCTGACAGCACTGAAGCTTTCTTT. Residues: CASRPDSTEAFF. The chain links TRBV6-5 to TRBJ1-1; D possibly corresponds to TRBD1 (5 bases). CDR1 and CDR2 from the germline V gene are MNHEY and SVGAGI. V was cut by 6 bases and J by 4 bases, with 9 bases left in between. The CDR3 is 12 residues long.

The DNA of the CDR3 is TGTGCCAGTAATAAAGGGGGCCATTCACCCCTCCACTTT. Its translation: CASNKGGHSPLHF. The rearrangement uses TRBV19 and TRBJ1-6, with TRBD1 matching 7 bases. With 7 bases clipped from V and 8 bases from J, the junction kept 5 bases outside the gene matches. Germline values: CDR1 LNHDA, CDR2 SQIVND (reference sequence). The CDR3 is 13 residues long.

The rearrangement joins TRBV6-5 to TRBJ2-7, with 8 bases that match TRBD1. J was trimmed by 6 bases and V by 2 bases; bases with no gene match: 12. The germline V gene has CDR1 MNHEY and CDR2 SVGAGI. This CDR3 contains 16 residues. DNA for the CDR3: TGTGCCAGCAGTTACGATCAGGGGGCGCGGTTCCGCGAGCAGTACTTC. Its protein is CASSYDQGARFREQYF.

The rearrangement uses TRBV21-1 and TRBJ2-2; the table names TRBD2, a call not compared with the DNA. TRBV21-1 is listed as a pseudogene. The CDR3 runs to 18 residues. The CDR3 sequence is CASSKVTVSGSNTGELFF. Written as DNA, the CDR3 is TGTGCCAGCAGCAAAGTAACCGTGAGCGGGAGTAACACCGGGGAGCTGTTTTTT.

The chain couples TRBV11-3 to TRBJ1-2; D call uncertain. The germline CDR1 and CDR2 sequences are SGHNT and YENEEA. The CDR3 runs to 15 residues. Between the trimmed V and J ends, which lost 1 base and 5 bases, there was a span of 14 bases. DNA for the CDR3: TGTGCCAGCAGCTTAGGGTTCAGGAGGCCATATGGCTACACCTTC. This translates into CASSLGFRRPYGYTF. Full variable domain (missing parts from reference TRBV11-3 and TRBJ1-2): EAGVVQSPRYKIIEKKQPVAFWCNPISGHNTLYWYLQNLGQGPELLIRYENEEAVDDSQLPKDRFSAERLKGVDSTLKIQPAELGDSAVYLCASSLGFRRPYGYTFGSGTRLTVV.

V is TRBV5-1 and J is TRBJ1-5; no definite D call. CDR3 length: 13 amino acids. The germline V and J ends were trimmed by 0 bases and 5 bases, with 6 bases remaining between them. CDR1 is SGHRS and CDR2 is YFSETQ in the germline V gene. CDR3 loop: CASSLAGYQPQHF. The CDR3 DNA follows: TGCGCCAGCAGCTTGGCGGGTTATCAGCCCCAGCATTTT.

The chain has TRBV2 and TRBJ2-3, with 8 bases lining up with TRBD1. The CDR3 sequence is 15 residues long. Losses at the gene ends were 4 bases for V and 1 base for J; bases not matched to a gene: 4. CDR1 and CDR2 (germline): SNHLY, FYNNEI. The CDR3 DNA reads TGTGCCAGCAGTGTGACAGGGGCTGGCACAGATACGCAGTATTTT. It is translated as CASSVTGAGTDTQYF.

The chain joins TRBV4-2 to TRBJ2-2; 11 positions agree with TRBD2. V was pared by 4 bases and J by 5 bases, with 3 bases of the junction left unmatched. This CDR3 region has 15 residues. Germline V gives CDR1 LGHNA, CDR2 YNFKEQ. CDR3 region: CASSPLAGGTGELFF. In DNA form, the CDR3 reads TGTGCCAGCAGCCCCTTAGCGGGAGGGACCGGGGAGCTGTTTTTT.

This chain joins TRBV28 and TRBJ2-7, with D possibly matching TRBD1 (5 bases). With 3 bases removed from V and 3 bases from J, the gap between germline ends came to 15 bases. CDR1 is MDHEN and CDR2 is SYDVKM in the germline V gene. The CDR3 runs 15 residues. CDR3 protein: CASSFVSGADYEQYF. The CDR3 DNA is TGTGCCAGCAGTTTCGTATCTGGGGCTGACTACGAGCAGTACTTC. The variable domain in full, with the rest retrieved from reference TRBV28 and TRBJ2-7, is DVKVTQSSRYLVKRTGEKVFLECVQDMDHENMFWYRQDPGLGLRLIYFSYDVKMKEKGDIPEGYSVSREKKERFSLILESASTNQTSMYLCASSFVSGADYEQYFGPGTRLTVT.

The chain links TRBV27 to TRBJ1-2, with D perhaps matching TRBD1 (6 bases). V lost 5 bases and J lost 4, with 23 bases in between. Germline CDR1 and CDR2: MNHEY and SMNVEV (reference sequence). CDR3 length: 17 residues. The chain's CDR3 is CASSLSPDGGLGYGYTF. The CDR3 DNA reads as TGTGCCAGCAGTCTCAGTCCGGACGGGGGGCTTGGCTATGGCTACACCTTC.